Following are 23 T cell receptor beta chains from one sample sequenced in a study of cytomegalovirus exposure and HLA in healthy donors. With 60 Vbeta and 13 Jbeta primers, the PCR was carried out. Produced via immunoSEQ multiplex PCR; TCRdb's table is partial and in-frame only. This repertoire shows under 150,000 clones, about three quarters found once; its top ten account for 2.6%. The sequencing input was PBMCs. The receptors come from a woman aged 60-75 years in good health and CMV-seropositive.

In nucleotides, the CDR3 is TGTGCCAGCAGTTCGGCCTACGAGCAGTACTTC. Its translation: CASSSAYEQYF. The rearrangement uses TRBV11-2 and TRBJ2-7; D call uncertain. Looked up from germline, CDR1 is SGHAT and CDR2 is FQNNGV. The CDR3 runs to 11 residues. Trimming shortened V by 6 bases and J by 2 bases, and 5 bases separated the two germline ends.

The chain carries TRBV27 and TRBJ1-1, with 12 nucleotides matching TRBD1. The CDR3 runs 18 residues. Unmatched junction bases numbered 13, after V lost 4 bases and J lost 4 bases. Per germline, CDR1 MNHEY and CDR2 SMNVEV (reference sequence). CDR3 nucleotide sequence: TGTGCCAGCAGTTCGGGGACAGGGGGCACGATGAGGCCCACTGAAGCTTTCTTT. This translates into CASSSGTGGTMRPTEAFF.

This chain links TRBV5-1 with TRBJ1-5; D is possibly TRBD1 (5 bases). Trimming pared 0 bases from V and 0 bases from J, leaving 7 bases between. This CDR3 region has 15 residues. Germline loops: CDR1 SGHRS, CDR2 YFSETQ. The CDR3 sequence is CASSLEGVSNQPQHF. In nucleotides, the CDR3 is TGCGCCAGCAGCTTGGAAGGGGTTAGCAATCAGCCCCAGCATTTT.

A few counts support this clone. The chain uses TRBV14 and TRBJ1-1, with unresolved D. This CDR3 spans 13 amino acids. Germline CDR1 is SGHDN and CDR2 is FVKESK. V lost 5 bases and J 11 bases, leaving 18 bases between the germline ends. CDR3 bases: TGTGCCAGCAGCTTTCGACAATCAGTGCGTGCTTTCTTT. Encoded protein: CASSFRQSVRAFF. Full variable domain (rest looked up from reference TRBV14 and TRBJ1-1): EAGVTQFPSHSVIEKGQTVTLRCDPISGHDNLYWYRRVMGKEIKFLLHFVKESKQDESGMPNNRFLAERTGGTYSTLKVQPAELEDSGVYFCASSFRQSVRAFFGQGTRLTVV.

This clone has a handful of counts. The chain couples TRBV5-6 to TRBJ2-1; D unresolved. V shed 0 bases and J shed 4 bases, with 5 bases lying between them. The CDR3 sequence is 13 residues long. CDR1 and CDR2 (germline): SGHDT, YYEEEE. DNA of the CDR3: TGTGCCAGCAGCTTGGAGCTGTACAATGAGCAGTTCTTC. Translated: CASSLELYNEQFF.

This chain joins TRBV6-5 and TRBJ2-1; TRBD1 matches at 10 bases. V shed 5 bases and J 7 bases; nucleotides not matched to a gene: 5. The V gene's germline CDR1 is MNHEY and CDR2 SVGAGI. The CDR3 extends over 14 amino acids. The CDR3: CASSRDRGGNEQFF. As DNA, the CDR3 is TGTGCCAGCAGTCGGGACAGGGGAGGGAATGAGCAGTTCTTC.

This clone was picked up one time. The chain is built from TRBV7-8 and TRBJ1-4; the D gene is possibly TRBD1 (6 bases). The CDR3 spans 16 residues. Germline loops: CDR1 SGHVS, CDR2 FQNEAQ. The V end lost 2 bases, the J end lost 8 bases, and 18 bases lay between the germline ends. The CDR3 bases are TGTGCCAGCAGCTTAAGACAGGTTCATCAGGTGGAAAAACTGTTTTTT. This gives the protein CASSLRQVHQVEKLFF.

J is TRBJ2-5 and V is TRBV19; D might be TRBD2 (5 bases). Trimming took off 1 base at V and 7 bases at J, with 10 bases between the two ends. Per the germline V gene, CDR1 is LNHDA and CDR2 is SQIVND (reference sequence). The CDR3 is 13 residues long. CDR3 sequence: CASSIGPAGTQYF. In DNA form, the CDR3 reads TGTGCCAGTAGTATAGGTCCGGCGGGGACCCAGTACTTC.

The V gene is TRBV19, the J gene TRBJ1-5; TRBD1 matches 8 bases. Germline-derived CDR1 and CDR2 are LNHDA and SQIVND (reference sequence). The CDR3 extends over 13 amino acids. The V gene end was trimmed by 9 bases and the J gene end by 4 bases; junction bases not matched to a gene: 5. CDR3 sequence: CASKRQGNQPQHF. The DNA of the CDR3 is TGTGCCAGCAAAAGACAGGGGAATCAGCCCCAGCATTTT.

The V gene is TRBV9, the J gene TRBJ2-7, with a possible D match to TRBD2 (6 bases). Germline V gene sequence: CDR1 SGDLS, CDR2 YYNGEE. V lost 3 bases to trimming and J lost 0 bases, with 13 bases between them. This CDR3 is 15 amino acids long. The CDR3 is CASSAEGHSSYEQYF. The CDR3 DNA reads as TGTGCCAGCAGCGCGGAGGGTCACAGCTCCTACGAGCAGTACTTC. Full variable domain (missing parts from reference TRBV9 and TRBJ2-7): DSGVTQTPKHLITATGQRVTLRCSPRSGDLSVYWYQQSLDQGLQFLIQYYNGEERAKGNILERFSAQQFPDLHSELNLSSLELGDSALYFCASSAEGHSSYEQYFGPGTRLTVT.

This clone has just a few counts. The chain joins TRBV7-7 to TRBJ2-6; 7 nucleotides match TRBD1. Germline V gives CDR1 SSHAT, CDR2 FNYEAQ (reference sequence). The CDR3 length is 17 residues. V shed 1 base, J shed 0 bases, and the junction held 3 bases outside the gene matches. CDR3 in DNA: TGTGCCAGCAGCTTAGGGGCAGGGGGCTCTGGGGCCAACGTCCTGACTTTC. Translation: CASSLGAGGSGANVLTF.

This clone came up once. This chain uses TRBV7-2 with TRBJ1-4; D remains ambiguous. Trimming removed 4 bases from V and 12 bases from J, with 18 bases in between. Germline V gene sequence: CDR1 SGHTA, CDR2 FQGNSA. The CDR3 is 14 residues long. The chain's CDR3 is CASSSLESVKELFF. The CDR3 DNA reads as TGTGCCAGCAGCTCCCTAGAGTCAGTGAAAGAACTGTTTTTT.

This clone was picked up one time. The chain uses TRBV7-6 and TRBJ2-3, with a possible D match to TRBD2 (5 bases). Germline values: CDR1 SGHVS, CDR2 FNYEAQ. The CDR3 covers 16 residues. V was trimmed by 6 bases and J by 0 bases, leaving 16 bases between them. The CDR3 sequence: CASRIGLKPSTDTQYF. The CDR3 DNA reads TGTGCCAGCAGAATCGGACTGAAACCTAGCACAGATACGCAGTATTTT.

The V and J genes are TRBV7-9 and TRBJ2-5; D possibly corresponds to TRBD1 (6 bases). Germline loops: CDR1 SEHNR, CDR2 FQNEAQ (reference sequence). There are 16 residues in the CDR3. Between the trimmed V and J ends, which lost 5 bases and 5 bases, there was a span of 21 bases. This chain's CDR3 is CASSRIPPGASETQYF. The CDR3 DNA follows: TGTGCCAGCAGCCGAATCCCCCCAGGGGCTAGCGAGACCCAGTACTTC. Full variable domain (outside the CDR3, taken from reference TRBV7-9 and TRBJ2-5): DTGVSQNPRHKITKRGQNVTFRCDPISEHNRLYWYRQTLGQGPEFLTYFQNEAQLEKSRLLSDRFSAERPKGSFSTLEIQRTEQGDSAMYLCASSRIPPGASETQYFGPGTRLLVL.

The V and J genes are TRBV30 and TRBJ1-5, with D tentatively TRBD1 (5 bases). V was pared by 1 base and J by 6 bases, with 10 bases between. CDR1 and CDR2 (germline): GTSNPN, SVGIG (reference sequence). CDR3 length: 13 amino acids. This chain's CDR3 is CAWSAGKGQPQHF. The DNA for the CDR3 is TGTGCCTGGAGTGCAGGGAAGGGTCAGCCCCAGCATTTT.

The chain is built from TRBV7-9 and TRBJ1-1, with D perhaps matching TRBD1 (5 bases). The germline V gene has CDR1 SEHNR and CDR2 FQNEAQ (reference sequence). Between the trimmed V and J ends, which lost 2 bases and 8 bases, there was a span of 12 bases. The CDR3 sequence is 13 residues long. The CDR3 DNA sequence: TGTGCCAGCAGCTTAATGGGGACTTCCGAAGCTTTCTTT. Protein sequence: CASSLMGTSEAFF. The variable domain in full, with the rest retrieved from reference TRBV7-9 and TRBJ1-1, is DTGVSQNPRHKITKRGQNVTFRCDPISEHNRLYWYRQTLGQGPEFLTYFQNEAQLEKSRLLSDRFSAERPKGSFSTLEIQRTEQGDSAMYLCASSLMGTSEAFFGQGTRLTVV.

This chain links TRBV2 with TRBJ1-5, with TRBD1 matching over 8 bases. Germline V gives CDR1 SNHLY, CDR2 FYNNEI. The CDR3 is 15 residues long. V was pared by 7 bases and J by 3 bases, with 8 bases of the junction left unmatched. DNA for the CDR3: TGTGCCAGCACCCTTGCGGGACAGGTCAATCAGCCCCAGCATTTT. The encoded protein is CASTLAGQVNQPQHF.

The chain is built from TRBV6-5 and TRBJ2-5; perhaps TRBD2 as D (5 bases). The J call may not be correct, given that the DNA end is closer to TRBJ2-7. CDR1 is MNHEY, CDR2 SVGAGI, per germline. The CDR3 sequence is 15 residues long. In DNA, the CDR3 is TGTGCCAGCAGTTCCCGGACTGAGGATCCCTACGAGCAGTACTTC. Amino acid sequence: CASSSRTEDPYEQYF.

The V and J genes are TRBV7-9 and TRBJ1-1; D is uncertain. The CDR3 has 12 residues. V was pared by 3 bases and J by 4 bases, with 6 bases between. Germline CDR1 and CDR2: SEHNR and FQNEAQ (reference sequence). CDR3 loop: CASSLGSTEAFF. In DNA, the CDR3 is TGTGCCAGCAGCTTGGGCAGCACTGAAGCTTTCTTT.

This sequence joins TRBV5-4 and TRBJ2-5; D may be TRBD1 (5 bases). CDR1 SGHNT and CDR2 YYREEE come from the germline V gene (reference sequence). Trimming took 5 bases from V and 1 from J, leaving 18 bases between them. CDR3 length equals 16 residues. The chain's CDR3 is CASRVEIGAVQETQYF. The CDR3 DNA reads TGTGCCAGCAGGGTTGAGATAGGGGCGGTCCAAGAGACCCAGTACTTC.

The chain links TRBV11-2 to TRBJ2-7, with TRBD1 identical over 11 bases. With V trimmed by 1 base and J by 3 bases, 2 bases remained unmatched. The germline gives CDR1 SGHAT, CDR2 FQNNGV. The CDR3 extends over 15 amino acids. The DNA of the CDR3 is TGTGCCAGCAGCTTAGCCGGGACAGGGGGCTACGAGCAGTACTTC. Its translation: CASSLAGTGGYEQYF.

The chain couples TRBV5-8 to TRBJ1-1, with D perhaps TRBD1 (6 bases). The germline V gene has CDR1 SGHTS and CDR2 YDEGEE. V was clipped by 7 bases and J by 3 bases, with 19 bases between them. This CDR3 is built from 15 residues. The CDR3 region has the DNA TGTGCCAGCGAACTTTTCAGGGGCCGTCACACTGAAGCTTTCTTT. This codes for CASELFRGRHTEAFF.

J is TRBJ2-1 and V is TRBV6-5; the D gene is possibly TRBD2 (6 bases). V lost 5 bases and J lost 12, with 14 bases in between. Germline CDR1 and CDR2: MNHEY and SVGAGI. The CDR3 spans 12 residues. Here the CDR3 reads CASSENRGRQFF. CDR3 in DNA: TGTGCCAGCAGTGAAAACCGGGGGAGGCAGTTCTTC.